The 9 T cell receptor beta chains below were found in one sample sequenced in a study of T cell responses to AZD1222 COVID-19 vaccine. The protocol was immunoSEQ multiplex PCR, while the TCRdb copy is restricted to in-frame clones and leaves out a portion. This table has around 130,000 clones, 75% to 90% appearing once. The specimen comprised peripheral blood, sampled on day 0 of AZD1222 vaccination. The receptors stem from an adult in good health.

The V gene is TRBV3-1 (or the pseudogene TRBV3-2), the J gene TRBJ2-7; 7 nucleotides match TRBD1. V lost 4 bases, J lost 5 bases, and 23 bases stayed unmatched. In germline, CDR1 is LGHDT, CDR2 YNNKEL (reference sequence). There are 19 residues in the CDR3. The CDR3: CASSPYSPTGAPFEDEQYF. The CDR3 nucleotides read TGTGCCAGCAGCCCTTATTCCCCTACAGGGGCCCCGTTCGAGGACGAGCAGTACTTC.

This chain uses TRBV14 with TRBJ1-1, with D maybe TRBD1 (5 bases). With 6 bases removed from V and 5 bases from J, the gap between germline ends came to 13 bases. This CDR3 spans 13 amino acids. Germline lookup yields CDR1 SGHDN and CDR2 FVKESK. The DNA of the CDR3 is TGTGCCAGCAGTCAATACAGGTTAACTGAAGCTTTCTTT. It specifies CASSQYRLTEAFF.

The rearrangement uses TRBV7-9 and TRBJ2-7; D ambiguous. CDR3 size: 12 residues. Germline V gives CDR1 SEHNR, CDR2 FQNEAQ (reference sequence). Trimming pared 4 bases from V and 2 bases from J, leaving 6 bases between. The CDR3 sequence is CASSYRTYEQYF. In DNA, the CDR3 is TGTGCCAGCAGCTATCGAACCTACGAGCAGTACTTC.

The genes are TRBV28 and TRBJ2-7; tentatively, D is TRBD1 (5 bases). V dropped 6 bases and J dropped 0 bases, with 9 bases sitting between them. Germline-derived CDR1 and CDR2 are MDHEN and SYDVKM. The CDR3 totals 13 residues. This CDR3 reads CASRSQGSYEQYF. CDR3 sequence (DNA): TGTGCCAGCAGATCTCAGGGCTCCTACGAGCAGTACTTC.

The V and J genes are TRBV29-1 and TRBJ2-2; D possibly uses TRBD1 or TRBD2 (5 bases each). CDR3 length: 12 amino acids. V lost 6 bases to trimming and J lost 8 bases, with 13 bases between them. The germline CDR1 and CDR2 sequences are SQVTM and ANQGSEA. The CDR3 protein is CSVNERGGELFF. CDR3 DNA sequence: TGCAGCGTGAACGAGAGGGGAGGGGAGCTGTTTTTT.

The J gene is TRBJ2-7, the V gene TRBV10-3; perhaps TRBD1 as D (5 bases). This CDR3 has 12 residues. Germline CDR1 reads ENHRY; CDR2 reads SYGVKD. The V end was cut by 6 bases, the J end by 3 bases, with 9 bases between. CDR3 region: CAIRTENYEQYF. As DNA, the CDR3 is TGTGCCATCAGGACAGAGAACTACGAGCAGTACTTC.

The rearrangement links TRBV2 to TRBJ2-7, with 7 bases matching TRBD2. The V gene's germline CDR1 is SNHLY and CDR2 FYNNEI. CDR3 size: 18 residues. The ends lost 5 bases at V and 3 bases at J; junction bases unmatched: 19. The CDR3 DNA follows: TGTGCCAGCAGTCAAACTACCAGAAGCGGGGACTTAAACTACGAGCAGTACTTC. Its translation: CASSQTTRSGDLNYEQYF.

The rearrangement joins TRBV9 to TRBJ1-1, with TRBD1 as a possible D gene (5 bases). V lost 2 bases and J lost 1, with 12 bases in between. CDR3 size: 15 residues. Germline CDR1 is SGDLS and CDR2 is YYNGEE. The CDR3 sequence is CASSVNAGPNTEAFF. CDR3 nucleotide sequence: TGTGCCAGCAGCGTCAACGCAGGGCCGAACACTGAAGCTTTCTTT. The full variable domain, in which reference TRBV9 and TRBJ1-1 provide the parts outside the CDR3, is DSGVTQTPKHLITATGQRVTLRCSPRSGDLSVYWYQQSLDQGLQFLIQYYNGEERAKGNILERFSAQQFPDLHSELNLSSLELGDSALYFCASSVNAGPNTEAFFGQGTRLTVV.

The rearrangement links TRBV7-2 to TRBJ1-5; 7 bases align to TRBD1. From germline, CDR1 is SGHTA and CDR2 FQGNSA. CDR3 length equals 17 residues. V lost 5 bases, J lost 0 bases, and 10 bases stayed unmatched. CDR3: CASSPGTAIYSNQPQHF. CDR3 coding DNA: TGTGCCAGCAGCCCCGGGACAGCAATTTATAGCAATCAGCCCCAGCATTTT.